This T cell receptor beta chain stems from a study of T cell responses to AZD1222 COVID-19 vaccine. Study-wide results and caveats: The span of vaccine-associated CD4 TCRs extended across spike, with dominance at 160-218 and 743-854. Females made up more of the donors, who were largely white British, and clonal diversity may have come out too low. Sampling that yielded the repertoires occurred only after the peak T cell response. Just a handful of AZD1222 recipients tested seropositive at baseline.

Regarding this clone: Its specificity is not known.

Trimming removed 3 bases at V and 8 bases at J, with 17 bases between. The length of the CDR3 is 15 residues. Germline CDR1 is DFQATT and CDR2 is SNEGSKA (reference sequence). Sequencing was performed with immunoSEQ multiplex PCR; in TCRdb, only in-frame clones are kept and a portion is missing. The sample yields approximately 150,000 clones, around 92% seen once. The chain uses TRBV20-1 and TRBJ1-6; no reliable D call. Sequencing was performed on peripheral blood, taken 28 days after the second AZD1222 dose. The receptor comes from an adult who received the AZD1222 COVID-19 vaccine. In DNA, the CDR3 is TGCAGTGCTAGTGACGGGCCCCTGGGCGATTCACCCCTCCACTTT. Translated: CSASDGPLGDSPLHF.